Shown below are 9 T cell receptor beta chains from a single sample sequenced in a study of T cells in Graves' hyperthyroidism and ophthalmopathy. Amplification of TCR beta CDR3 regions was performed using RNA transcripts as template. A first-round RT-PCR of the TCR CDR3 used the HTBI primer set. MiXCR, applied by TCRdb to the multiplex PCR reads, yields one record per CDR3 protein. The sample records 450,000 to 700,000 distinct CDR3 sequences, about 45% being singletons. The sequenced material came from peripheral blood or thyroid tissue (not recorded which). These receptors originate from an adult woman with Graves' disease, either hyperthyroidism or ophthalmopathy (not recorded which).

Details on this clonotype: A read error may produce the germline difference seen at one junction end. The DNA of the CDR3 is TGTGCCAGCAGTCCCCTCAGCCGCGGGGAGCTGTTT. As protein: CASSPLSRGELF. This sequence joins TRBV7-9 and TRBJ1-3; D not resolved. Germline CDR1 and CDR2: SEHNR and FQNEAQ (reference sequence). The CDR3 is 12 amino acids. The whole variable domain, filled in from reference TRBV7-9 and TRBJ1-3, reads DTGVSQNPRHKITKRGQNVTFRCDPISEHNRLYWYRQTLGQGPEFLTYFQNEAQLEKSRLLSDRFSAERPKGSFSTLEIQRTEQGDSAMYLCASSPLSRGELFGEGSWLTVV.

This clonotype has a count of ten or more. CDR3 protein: CASRRLQGEAFF. The CDR3 nucleotides are TGTGCCAGCAGACGACTACAGGGGGAAGCTTTCTTT. This sequence joins TRBV12-3 or TRBV12-4 and TRBJ1-1; 7 bases map to TRBD1. V trimming: 6 bases; J trimming: 8 bases; junction bases outside the gene matches: 6. There are 12 residues in the CDR3.

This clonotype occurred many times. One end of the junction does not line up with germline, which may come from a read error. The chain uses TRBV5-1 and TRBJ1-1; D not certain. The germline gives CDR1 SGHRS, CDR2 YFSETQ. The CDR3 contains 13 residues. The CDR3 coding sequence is TGTGCCAGCAGCTTACGTGTGAACACTGAAGCTTTCTTT. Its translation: CASSLRVNTEAFF.

CDR3 sequence (DNA): TGTGCCAGCAGCCCAGATCGGACAGGGGGGGCCTACGAGCAGTACTTC. Translation gives CASSPDRTGGAYEQYF. The rearrangement joins TRBV4-2 to TRBJ2-7; 10 positions agree with TRBD1. The V and J ends lost 4 bases and 2 bases, in that order; junction bases with no gene match: 8. This CDR3 is 16 amino acids long. Germline loops: CDR1 LGHNA, CDR2 YNFKEQ.

This CDR3 reads CAISESGSSYEQYF. In nucleotides, the CDR3 is TGTGCCATCAGTGAGTCGGGCAGCTCCTACGAGCAGTACTTC. The chain couples TRBV10-3 to TRBJ2-7; D is undetermined. CDR3 length: 14 residues. Trimming took 0 bases from V and 0 from J, leaving 6 bases between them. CDR1 and CDR2 from the germline V gene are ENHRY and SYGVKD.

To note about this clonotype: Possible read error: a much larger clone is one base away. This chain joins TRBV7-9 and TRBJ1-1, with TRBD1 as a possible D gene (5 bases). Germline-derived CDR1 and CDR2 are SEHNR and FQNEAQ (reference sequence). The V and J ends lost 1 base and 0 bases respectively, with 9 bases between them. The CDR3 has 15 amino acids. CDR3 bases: TGTGCCAGCAGCTTAGGACAGCTCATGAACACTGAAGCTTTCTTT. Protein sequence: CASSLGQLMNTEAFF.

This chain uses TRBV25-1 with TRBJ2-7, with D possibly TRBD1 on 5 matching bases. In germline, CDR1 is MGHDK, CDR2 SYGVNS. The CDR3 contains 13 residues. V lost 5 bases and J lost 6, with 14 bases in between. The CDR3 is CASSLWGRGEQYF. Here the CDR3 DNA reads TGTGCCAGCAGTTTATGGGGAAGGGGCGAGCAGTACTTC.

The CDR3 DNA follows: TGTGCCATCAGTGAGTACCAAGACAATGAGCAGTTCTTC. Translation: CAISEYQDNEQFF. This chain connects TRBV10-3 to TRBJ2-1; D is ambiguous. This CDR3 spans 13 amino acids. Germline CDR1 is ENHRY and CDR2 is SYGVKD. Trimming shortened V by 1 base and J by 5 bases, and 6 bases separated the two germline ends.

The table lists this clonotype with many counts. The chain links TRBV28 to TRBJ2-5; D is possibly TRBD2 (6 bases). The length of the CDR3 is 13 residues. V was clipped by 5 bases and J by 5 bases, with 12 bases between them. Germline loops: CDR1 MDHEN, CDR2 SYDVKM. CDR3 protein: CASSRPSVETQYF. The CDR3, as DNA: TGTGCCAGCAGTCGCCCTAGCGTCGAGACCCAGTACTTC.